The clone carrying this T cell receptor beta chain was recorded only once. Its specificity is unknown. The junction departs from germline at one end; a sequencing error may be responsible. Here immunoSEQ multiplex PCR was the method, and the copy in TCRdb shows in-frame clones only, minus some. Of some 96,000 clones in the sample, 87% were seen once. This entry comes from a study of graft-versus-host responses after intestinal transplantation. Turning to the study itself: Tacrolimus plus steroids were given to all recipients for roughly three years, preceded by anti-thymocyte globulin induction.

General observations from the study: Within the allografts of patients who had graft-donor T cell macrochimerism, graft-versus-host to host-versus-graft clonal ratios were high. Early HvG declines after transplant were associated with peak circulating GvH clone levels. Some GvH clones appeared in ileal mucosa or blood before recipient bone marrow.

The starting material was unstimulated CD4+ T cells sorted from spleen or lymph node cells, obtained before transplant. The sequence was obtained from a human donor who was the organ donor for an intestinal transplant.

This CDR3 is CASSLAVAGGRVLF. The CDR3 nucleotides read TGTGCCAGCAGCTTGGCCGTGGCGGGGGGGCGGGTCCTCTTC. V is TRBV5-6 and J is TRBJ2-1; 9 bases map to TRBD2. Germline values: CDR1 SGHDT, CDR2 YYEEEE. The length of the CDR3 is 14 residues.